The TCR beta chain described here comes from a study of siplizumab effects on memory and regulatory T cells. Findings and caveats of the study: Proliferating Tregs in siplizumab cultures were never verified as suppressive. Treg origin accounted for an average of roughly 69% of mappable alloreactive CD4+ clones with siplizumab and roughly 26% in controls. Tracing alloreactive clones into unstimulated subsets worked for only a minor fraction of them.

As regards this clone: Its specificity is unknown.

CDR3 size: 14 residues. Germline V CDR1 and CDR2: LNHDA, SQIVND (reference sequence). Trimming cost V 3 bases and J 2 bases, with 8 bases left between them. For every sample, about 10^5 TCR templates were assayed. Clones were read by immunoSEQ multiplex PCR, and TCRdb kept only the in-frame ones, dropping some. Altogether about 85,000 clones are present, 95% being singletons, with the ten largest covering about 18%. The sequence was collected from a human donor in good health. J is TRBJ1-5 and V is TRBV19; tentatively, D is TRBD1 (5 bases). The source material was CD8+ T cells sorted from blood. CDR3 amino acids: CASSIMGGNQPQHF. The CDR3 DNA reads as TGTGCCAGTAGTATTATGGGGGGCAATCAGCCCCAGCATTTT.